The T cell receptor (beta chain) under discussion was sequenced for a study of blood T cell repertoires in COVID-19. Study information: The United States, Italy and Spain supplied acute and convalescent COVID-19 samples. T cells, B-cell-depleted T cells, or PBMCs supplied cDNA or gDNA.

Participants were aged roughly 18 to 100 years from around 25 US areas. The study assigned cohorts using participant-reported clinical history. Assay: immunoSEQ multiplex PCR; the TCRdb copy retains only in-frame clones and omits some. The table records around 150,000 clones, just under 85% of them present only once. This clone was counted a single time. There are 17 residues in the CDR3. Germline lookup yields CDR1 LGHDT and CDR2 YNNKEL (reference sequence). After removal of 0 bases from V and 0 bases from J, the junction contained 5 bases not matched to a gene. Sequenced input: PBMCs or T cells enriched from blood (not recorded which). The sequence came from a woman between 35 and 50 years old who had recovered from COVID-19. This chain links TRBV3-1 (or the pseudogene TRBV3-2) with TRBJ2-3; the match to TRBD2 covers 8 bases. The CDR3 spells CASSQDLASGSTDTQYF. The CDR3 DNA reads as TGTGCCAGCAGCCAAGATCTGGCTAGCGGGAGCACAGATACGCAGTATTTT.